Many counts were recorded for the clone carrying this T cell receptor (beta chain). Its antigen is unidentified. This sample is drawn from a study of T-cell memory formation after mild COVID-19. Looking at the study overall: TCR clusters were mostly confined to one donor each.

Whole-study results and caveats: Largely, contracting CD4+ clones fell within CM and EM, and contracting CD8+ clones within EMRA.

TCRdb reprocessed the 5' RACE reads via MiXCR and lists one record per CDR3 protein. Among about 35,000 distinct CDR3 sequences listed, under 25% were seen once. The V end lost 5 bases, the J end lost 0 bases, and 2 bases lay between the germline ends. The CDR3 runs to 12 residues. CDR1 and CDR2 from the germline V gene are SQVTM and ANQGSEA. The receptor's source is an adult who had mild COVID-19 (a few samples of this study predate the infection). Cell type and time point are not known. The chain links TRBV29-1 to TRBJ2-6, with D unclear. Sequenced input: PBMCs or a T cell subset sorted from them (not recorded which). Here the CDR3 reads CSVNSGANVLTF. The CDR3 DNA reads as TGCAGCGTTAACTCTGGGGCCAACGTCCTGACTTTC. Together with reference TRBV29-1 and TRBJ2-6, the CDR3 gives the full variable domain: SAVISQKPSRDICQRGTSLTIQCQVDSQVTMMFWYRQQPGQSLTLIATANQGSEATYESGFVIDKFPISRPNLTFSTLTVSNMSPEDSSIYLCSVNSGANVLTFGAGSRLTVL.